This is a list of T cell receptor beta chains from one sample in a study of T cells after yellow fever vaccination. TCRdb called the 5' RACE reads again in MiXCR, with one record for every CDR3 protein. Among 80,000 to 100,000 distinct CDR3 sequences listed, about 6% were seen once. Sample: CD8+ T cells sorted from PBMCs, taken 10 days after the yellow fever booster vaccination. All receptors derive from a man between 18 and 35 years old who received the YFV17D yellow fever vaccine. Both conserved end residues are part of each CDR3. A D gene is named only where the DNA matches it firmly. A clone size is listed for some rows: how often the clone was seen (once, few, many), or a class if it is expanded.

clone size	V gene	D gene	J gene	CDR3 protein	CDR3 DNA
NA	TRBV4-2	NA	TRBJ2-3	CASSQDWRGVYTDTQYF	TGTGCCAGCAGCCAAGATTGGCGGGGCGTCTACACAGATACGCAGTATTTT
few	TRBV7-9	TRBD1	TRBJ1-5	CASSLGQGMSQPQHF	TGTGCCAGCAGCCTTGGACAGGGGATGAGTCAGCCCCAGCATTTT
NA	TRBV7-6	TRBD2	TRBJ2-3	CASSLGTSGVTRRTDTQYF	TGTGCCAGCAGCTTAGGGACTAGCGGGGTCACCCGGCGCACAGATACGCAGTATTTT
many	TRBV6-5	NA	TRBJ2-3	CASSYAGGADTQYF	TGTGCCAGCAGTTACGCCGGGGGAGCAGATACGCAGTATTTT
many	TRBV27	NA	TRBJ1-1	CASSLTGAEAFF	TGTGCCAGCAGTTTGACAGGCGCTGAAGCTTTCTTT
few	TRBV4-1	TRBD1	TRBJ2-1	CASSQEPAEDRIYNEQFF	TGCGCCAGCAGCCAAGAGCCCGCGGAGGACAGGATCTACAATGAGCAGTTCTTC
many	TRBV7-2	NA	TRBJ2-1	CASSWSESSYNEQFF	TGTGCCAGCAGCTGGTCGGAGAGCTCCTACAATGAGCAGTTCTTC
few	TRBV7-9	NA	TRBJ1-2	CASSSGRIYGYTF	TGTGCCAGTAGTAGTGGACGGATCTATGGCTACACCTTC
NA	TRBV7-2	TRBD2	TRBJ2-5	CASTKEAGGPGETQYF	TGTGCCAGCACCAAAGAAGCGGGGGGGCCAGGGGAGACCCAGTACTTC
few	TRBV5-4	TRBD1	TRBJ2-7	CASSLERTGLYEQYF	TGTGCCAGCAGCTTGGAGAGGACAGGGCTATACGAGCAGTACTTC
NA	TRBV5-1	TRBD1	TRBJ2-3	CASSEGQGGLADTQYF	TGCGCCAGCAGCGAAGGACAGGGCGGGTTGGCAGATACGCAGTATTTT
NA	TRBV10-2	TRBD1	TRBJ2-7	CASSEDRVVYEQYF	TGCGCCAGCAGTGAAGACAGGGTGGTCTACGAGCAGTACTTC
few	TRBV5-6	TRBD1	TRBJ2-5	CASSLAIGTGGEETQYF	TGTGCCAGCAGCTTGGCCATTGGGACAGGGGGCGAAGAGACCCAGTACTTC
NA	TRBV7-6	NA	TRBJ1-1	CASSLSQGGRTEAFF	TGTGCCAGCAGCTTAAGCCAGGGCGGTCGCACTGAAGCTTTCTTT
many	TRBV7-8	NA	TRBJ1-1	CASSLSASLEAFF	TGTGCCAGCAGCTTATCTGCGTCGCTTGAAGCTTTCTTT
NA	TRBV7-2	NA	TRBJ2-3	CASSLGVGRADTQYF	TGTGCCAGCAGCTTAGGGGTGGGCAGAGCGGATACGCAGTATTTT
NA	TRBV5-6	NA	TRBJ2-3	CASSLWRTRASTDTQYF	TGTGCCAGCAGCTTGTGGAGGACTCGTGCTAGCACAGATACGCAGTATTTT
few	TRBV6-5	NA	TRBJ2-3	CASSYFPVDTQYF	TGTGCCAGCAGTTACTTCCCAGTGGATACGCAGTATTTT
NA	TRBV4-1	NA	TRBJ2-1	CASSQLGAGGYNEQFF	TGCGCCAGCAGCCAACTTGGGGCAGGCGGCTACAATGAGCAGTTCTTC
NA	TRBV7-9	NA	TRBJ1-2	CATGPPLGGFNYGYTF	TGTGCCACCGGCCCCCCTCTCGGAGGGTTTAACTATGGCTACACCTTC
few	TRBV27	NA	TRBJ1-5	CASSPSSGSYQPQHF	TGTGCCAGCAGCCCCTCCAGTGGATCTTACCAGCCCCAGCATTTT
few	TRBV11-2	TRBD2	TRBJ2-5	CASSLDLASGGAEETQYF	TGTGCCAGCAGCTTAGATTTAGCTAGCGGGGGGGCTGAAGAGACCCAGTACTTC
NA	TRBV5-1	NA	TRBJ2-7	CASSDASSYEQYF	TGCGCCAGTTCGGACGCTTCCTCCTACGAGCAGTACTTC
NA	TRBV7-9	NA	TRBJ2-1	CASPRGDWGLGEQFF	TGTGCCAGCCCTCGTGGAGACTGGGGGTTGGGTGAGCAGTTCTTC
many	TRBV5-1	NA	TRBJ2-1	CASSLVGEGANEQFF	TGCGCCAGCAGCTTGGTTGGGGAAGGAGCGAATGAGCAGTTCTTC
NA	TRBV4-2	NA	TRBJ2-7	CASSQELGGASYEQYF	TGTGCCAGCAGCCAGGAACTTGGGGGCGCGTCCTACGAGCAGTACTTC
NA	TRBV11-2	TRBD1	TRBJ2-1	CASSLGGTGYNEQFF	TGTGCCAGCAGCTTAGGGGGGACAGGGTACAATGAGCAGTTCTTC
many	TRBV5-6	NA	TRBJ2-5	CASSLVLESETQYF	TGTGCCAGCAGCTTGGTTCTGGAGTCAGAGACCCAGTACTTC
few	TRBV7-3	NA	TRBJ2-1	CASSLWGYEQFF	TGTGCCAGCAGCTTATGGGGTTATGAGCAGTTCTTC
NA	TRBV7-9	TRBD1	TRBJ2-6	CASSLGPGRGNSGANVLTF	TGTGCCAGCAGCTTAGGTCCCGGCAGGGGGAACTCTGGGGCCAACGTCCTGACTTTC
NA	TRBV6-1	TRBD1	TRBJ1-2	CASSERGLSYGYTF	TGTGCCAGCAGTGAAAGGGGGCTAAGCTATGGCTACACCTTC
NA	TRBV6-5	NA	TRBJ1-1	CASSYRGSVDAFF	TGTGCCAGCAGTTACAGGGGGTCCGTTGACGCTTTCTTT
NA	TRBV6-5	NA	TRBJ2-7	CASSYGVGPLNEQYF	TGTGCCAGCAGTTACGGCGTTGGACCTTTGAACGAGCAGTACTTC
many	TRBV11-2	TRBD2	TRBJ2-1	CASSLDGTSGYNEQFF	TGTGCCAGCAGCTTAGATGGGACTAGCGGCTACAATGAGCAGTTCTTC
few	TRBV6-1	TRBD1	TRBJ1-1	CASRDRDHTEAFF	TGTGCCAGCAGAGACAGGGATCACACTGAAGCTTTCTTT
NA	TRBV20-1	NA	TRBJ2-7	CSASEDRVYEQYF	TGCAGTGCTAGTGAAGACCGAGTCTACGAGCAGTACTTC
few	TRBV6-5	NA	TRBJ1-6	CASSPLGNSPLHF	TGTGCCAGCAGTCCTCTGGGGAATTCACCCCTCCACTTT